The 5 T cell receptor beta chains given below trace back to one sample, sequenced in a study of blood T cell repertoires in COVID-19. The data were produced by immunoSEQ multiplex PCR, yet TCRdb's version contains in-frame clones alone and is incomplete. The table lists about 480,000 clones, roughly 90% of them singletons. Source material: peripheral blood. All receptors derive from a woman aged 25 to 39 with acute or convalescent COVID-19.

The chain combines TRBV19 with TRBJ1-2, with 8 bases identical to TRBD1. CDR1 is LNHDA and CDR2 is SQIVND in the germline V gene (reference sequence). The CDR3 loop spans 13 amino acids. Trimming removed 6 bases from V and 7 bases from J; junction bases left unmatched: 7. The chain's CDR3 is CASRGQASFGYTF. CDR3 coding DNA: TGTGCCAGTAGGGGACAGGCTAGTTTTGGCTACACCTTC.

This sequence joins TRBV28 and TRBJ2-5, with TRBD1 matching over 8 bases. V lost 2 bases to trimming and J lost 7 bases; unmatched junction nucleotides: 9. Germline V gives CDR1 MDHEN, CDR2 SYDVKM. The CDR3 totals 15 residues. DNA for the CDR3: TGTGCCAGCAGTTTAATCTCAGGGGGCAGGGGGACCCAGTACTTC. Translation gives CASSLISGGRGTQYF.

V gene TRBV27 combines with J gene TRBJ2-7; possibly TRBD1 for D (6 bases). Germline V gene sequence: CDR1 MNHEY, CDR2 SMNVEV (reference sequence). This CDR3 is built from 14 residues. V was pared by 4 bases and J by 3 bases, with 13 bases between. CDR3 sequence (DNA): TGTGCCAGCAGTTCCCCAGACAGGATCTACGAGCAGTACTTC. Translated: CASSSPDRIYEQYF.

The rearrangement joins TRBV28 to TRBJ1-1; possibly TRBD1 for D (6 bases). CDR3 length: 15 residues. V gave up 6 bases and J gave up 4 bases, with 18 bases separating them. Per germline, CDR1 MDHEN and CDR2 SYDVKM. In DNA, the CDR3 is TGTGCCAGCAGCCTTTCGGGGGGGCTGAGCACTGAAGCTTTCTTT. Translation gives CASSLSGGLSTEAFF.

The chain is built from TRBV11-2 and TRBJ2-6; possibly TRBD2 for D (5 bases). Germline CDR1 reads SGHAT; CDR2 reads FQNNGV. With 2 bases removed from V and 6 bases from J, the gap between germline ends came to 8 bases. The CDR3 covers 14 residues. The CDR3: CASSLMGVANVLTF. CDR3 in DNA: TGTGCCAGCAGCTTAATGGGAGTGGCCAACGTCCTGACTTTC.